One T cell receptor beta chain is described in this entry. Its antigen remains unidentified. The data belong to a study of shared clonotypes between healthy human individuals. Study summary: Donors were two women and a few men aged 18 to 49.

In germline, CDR1 is KGHSH, CDR2 LQKENI. Trimming left V 4 bases short and J 3 bases short, with 18 bases between. The CDR3 length is 16 residues. Study-level findings and limits: An effect of sequencing depth on clonotype sharing among donors was expected.

When replicate PCRs were run on sorted subsets, they used roughly 0.2 ug DNA, approximately 33,000 T cell genomes. The data were produced by immunoSEQ multiplex PCR, yet TCRdb's version contains in-frame clones alone and is incomplete. This sample has over a million clones; about 80% occur once, and the top ten carry 0.55% to 0.7%. The receptor's source is a man aged 18-30 years in good health. Some clones in this sample may be carry-over from other donors' samples. This sequence joins TRBV18 and TRBJ1-1; weak D call: TRBD1 (6 bases). Input material: memory CD4+ T cells from PBMCs. Subset given: CD45RA-negative fraction. CDR3 bases: TGTGCCAGCTCACTCTTGGACAGCCGAAGGGACACTGAAGCTTTCTTT. It is translated as CASSLLDSRRDTEAFF.